This T cell receptor beta chain was profiled in a study of PD-L1 blockade in urothelial cancer. In the study overall: Blood was evaluated 3 weeks (second dose) and 6 weeks after therapy began. Blood gave a median around 150,000 T cells.

CDR1 and CDR2 (germline): SNHLY, FYNNEI. CDR3 size: 15 residues. On this clone: Its ends do not fully match the called genes, so a read error is possible.

Each PCR received spiked synthetic TCR analog templates. Using immunoSEQ multiplex PCR, the repertoire was profiled, and TCRdb retains in-frame clones only, with some absent. The table records roughly 100,000 clones, approximately 85% of them present only once. The sample here was PBMCs, taken around atezolizumab (anti-PD-L1) treatment. This receptor was taken from a man aged 45 to 65 with urothelial cancer. The chain has TRBV2 and TRBJ1-4; D perhaps matches TRBD1 (6 bases). Written as DNA, the CDR3 is TGTGCGAGCACGGGGGGCGTTGCAACTAATGAAAAACTGTTTTTT. Protein: CASTGGVATNEKLFF.